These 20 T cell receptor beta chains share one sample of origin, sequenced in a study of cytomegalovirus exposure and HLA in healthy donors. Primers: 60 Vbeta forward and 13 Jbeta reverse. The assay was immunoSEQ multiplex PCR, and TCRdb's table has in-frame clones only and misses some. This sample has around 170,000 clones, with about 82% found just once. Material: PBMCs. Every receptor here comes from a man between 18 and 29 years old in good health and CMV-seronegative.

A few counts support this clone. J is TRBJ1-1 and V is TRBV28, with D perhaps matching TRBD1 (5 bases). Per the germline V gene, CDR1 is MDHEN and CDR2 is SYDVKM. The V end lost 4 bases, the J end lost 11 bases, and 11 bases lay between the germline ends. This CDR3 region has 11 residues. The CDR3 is CASSSGFWAFF. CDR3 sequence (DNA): TGTGCCAGCAGTTCAGGGTTTTGGGCTTTCTTT.

CDR3 residues: CASSEGRGMRPYEQYF. CDR3 nucleotides: TGTGCCAGCAGTGAAGGGCGGGGGATGAGACCCTACGAGCAGTACTTC. The chain joins TRBV6-1 to TRBJ2-5, with 7 bases that match TRBD2. The J call is uncertain, as TRBJ2-7 better fits the DNA end. Germline lookup yields CDR1 MNHNS and CDR2 SASEGT. The CDR3 loop spans 16 amino acids.

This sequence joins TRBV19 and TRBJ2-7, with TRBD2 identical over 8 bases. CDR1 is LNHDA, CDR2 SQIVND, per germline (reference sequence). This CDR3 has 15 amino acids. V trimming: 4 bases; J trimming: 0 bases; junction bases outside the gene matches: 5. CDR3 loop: CASSKSAGVSYEQYF. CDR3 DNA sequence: TGTGCCAGTAGTAAGTCAGCGGGAGTCTCCTACGAGCAGTACTTC.

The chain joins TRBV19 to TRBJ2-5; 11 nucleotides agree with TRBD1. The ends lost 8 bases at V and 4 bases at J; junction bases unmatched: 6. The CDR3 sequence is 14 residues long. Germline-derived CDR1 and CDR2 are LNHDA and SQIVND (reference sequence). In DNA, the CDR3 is TGTGCCAGTTCGGACAGGGGGCCCCCAGAGACCCAGTACTTC. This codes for CASSDRGPPETQYF.

Written as DNA, the CDR3 is TGTGCCTGGAGACAGGGTCGGACCCAGTACTTC. Its translation is CAWRQGRTQYF. V and J are TRBV30 and TRBJ2-5, with D maybe TRBD1 (6 bases). Germline-derived CDR1 and CDR2 are GTSNPN and SVGIG (reference sequence). The CDR3 runs to 11 residues. V lost 3 bases and J 7 bases, leaving 9 bases between the germline ends.

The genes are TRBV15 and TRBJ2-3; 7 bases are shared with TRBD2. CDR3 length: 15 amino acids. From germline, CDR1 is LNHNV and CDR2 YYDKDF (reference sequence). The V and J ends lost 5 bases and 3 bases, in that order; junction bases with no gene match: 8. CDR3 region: CATSGRTRGTDTQYF. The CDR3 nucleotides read TGTGCCACCAGCGGTAGGACTAGAGGAACAGATACGCAGTATTTT.

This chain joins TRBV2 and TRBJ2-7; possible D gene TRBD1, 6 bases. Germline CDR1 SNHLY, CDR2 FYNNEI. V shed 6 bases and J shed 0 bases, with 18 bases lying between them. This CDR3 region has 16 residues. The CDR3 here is CASSKRIRGFSYEQYF. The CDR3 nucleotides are TGTGCCAGCAGCAAGAGGATCAGGGGTTTCTCCTACGAGCAGTACTTC.

Here the CDR3 reads CASSSGFGQGHEQFF. CDR3 bases: TGTGCCAGCAGCTCCGGATTCGGACAGGGGCATGAGCAGTTCTTC. This chain uses TRBV7-8 with TRBJ2-1, with 9 bases fitting TRBD1. This CDR3 is built from 15 residues. Germline V lookup: CDR1 SGHVS, CDR2 FQNEAQ. V gave up 4 bases and J gave up 8 bases; unmatched junction bases: 9.

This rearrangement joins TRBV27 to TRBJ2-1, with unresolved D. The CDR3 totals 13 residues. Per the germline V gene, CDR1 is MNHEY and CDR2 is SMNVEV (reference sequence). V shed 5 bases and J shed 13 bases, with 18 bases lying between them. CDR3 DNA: TGTGCCAGCAGTCAAAGCTCAGACTGGAAACAGTTCTTC. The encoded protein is CASSQSSDWKQFF.

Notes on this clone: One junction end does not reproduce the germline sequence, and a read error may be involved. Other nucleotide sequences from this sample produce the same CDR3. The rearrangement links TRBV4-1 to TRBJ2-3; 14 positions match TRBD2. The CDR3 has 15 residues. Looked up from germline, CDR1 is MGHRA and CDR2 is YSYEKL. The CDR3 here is CASSQTTSGRGAQYF. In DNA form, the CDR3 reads TGCGCCAGCAGCCAGACGACTAGCGGGAGGGGGGCGCAGTACTTT.

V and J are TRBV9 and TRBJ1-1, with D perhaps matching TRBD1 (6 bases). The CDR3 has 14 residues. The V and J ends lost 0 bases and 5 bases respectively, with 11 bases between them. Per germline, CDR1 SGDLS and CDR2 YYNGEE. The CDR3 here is CASSVERGLTEAFF. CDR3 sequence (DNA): TGTGCCAGCAGCGTAGAGCGGGGGCTGACTGAAGCTTTCTTT.

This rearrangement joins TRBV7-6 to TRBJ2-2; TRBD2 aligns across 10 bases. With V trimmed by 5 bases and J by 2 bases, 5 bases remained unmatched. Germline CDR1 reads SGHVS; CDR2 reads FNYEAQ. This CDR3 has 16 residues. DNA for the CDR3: TGTGCCAGCAGCGGTACTAGCGGGATTAACACCGGGGAGCTGTTTTTT. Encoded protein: CASSGTSGINTGELFF.

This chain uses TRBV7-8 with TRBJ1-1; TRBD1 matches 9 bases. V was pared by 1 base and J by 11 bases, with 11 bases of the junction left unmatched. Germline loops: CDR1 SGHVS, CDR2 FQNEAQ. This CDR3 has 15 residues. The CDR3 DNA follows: TGTGCCAGCAGCTTAGGAAGAAGTTCCGGGACAGGGGCTTTCTTT. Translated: CASSLGRSSGTGAFF.

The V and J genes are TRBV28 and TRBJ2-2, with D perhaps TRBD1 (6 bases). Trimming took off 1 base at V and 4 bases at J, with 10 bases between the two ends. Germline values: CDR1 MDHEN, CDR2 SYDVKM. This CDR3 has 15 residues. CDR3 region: CASSLFGRGTGELFF. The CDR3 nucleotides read TGTGCCAGCAGTTTATTCGGCAGGGGCACCGGGGAGCTGTTTTTT.

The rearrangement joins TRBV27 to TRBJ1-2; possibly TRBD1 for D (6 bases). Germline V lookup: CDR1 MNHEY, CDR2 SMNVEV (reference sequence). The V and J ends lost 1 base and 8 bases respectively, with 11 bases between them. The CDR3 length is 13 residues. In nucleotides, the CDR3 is TGTGCCAGCAGTTTATTGGGGGCCCCCGGCTACACCTTC. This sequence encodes CASSLLGAPGYTF.

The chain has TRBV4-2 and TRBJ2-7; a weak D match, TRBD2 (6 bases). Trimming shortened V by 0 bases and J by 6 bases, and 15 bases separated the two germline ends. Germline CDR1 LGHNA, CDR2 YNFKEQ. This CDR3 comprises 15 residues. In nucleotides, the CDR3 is TGTGCCAGCAGCCAAGATCTGGAGGGACCCGGCGAGCAGTACTTC. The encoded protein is CASSQDLEGPGEQYF.

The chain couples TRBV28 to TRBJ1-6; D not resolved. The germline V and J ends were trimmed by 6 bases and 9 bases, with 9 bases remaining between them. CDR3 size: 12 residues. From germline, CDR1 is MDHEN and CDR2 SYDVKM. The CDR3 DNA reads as TGTGCCAGCAGCTCGGGTGGTTCACCCCTCCACTTT. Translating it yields CASSSGGSPLHF.

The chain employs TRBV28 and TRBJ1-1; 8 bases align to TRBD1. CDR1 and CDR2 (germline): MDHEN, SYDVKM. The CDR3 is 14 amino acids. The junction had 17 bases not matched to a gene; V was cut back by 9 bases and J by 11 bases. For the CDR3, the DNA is TGTGCCAGTGACCCCTCAGGGGGCCCCACTGGTGCTTTCTTT. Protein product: CASDPSGGPTGAFF. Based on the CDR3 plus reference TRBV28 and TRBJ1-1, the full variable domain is DVKVTQSSRYLVKRTGEKVFLECVQDMDHENMFWYRQDPGLGLRLIYFSYDVKMKEKGDIPEGYSVSREKKERFSLILESASTNQTSMYLCASDPSGGPTGAFFGQGTRLTVV.

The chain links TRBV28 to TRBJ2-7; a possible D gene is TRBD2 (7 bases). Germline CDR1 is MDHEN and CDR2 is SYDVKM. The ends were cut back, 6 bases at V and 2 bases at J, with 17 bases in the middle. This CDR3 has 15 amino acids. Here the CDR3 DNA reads TGTGCCAGCAGCTTGGGGCGGGGGCAGGCCTACGAGCAGTACTTC. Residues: CASSLGRGQAYEQYF.

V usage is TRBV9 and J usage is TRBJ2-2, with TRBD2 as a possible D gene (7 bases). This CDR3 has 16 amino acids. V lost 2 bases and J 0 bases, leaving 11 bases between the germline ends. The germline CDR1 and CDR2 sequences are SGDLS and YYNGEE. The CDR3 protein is CASSVSGGTNTGELFF. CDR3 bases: TGTGCCAGCAGCGTCTCGGGGGGCACGAACACCGGGGAGCTGTTTTTT. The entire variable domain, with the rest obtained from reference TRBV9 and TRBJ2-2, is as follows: DSGVTQTPKHLITATGQRVTLRCSPRSGDLSVYWYQQSLDQGLQFLIQYYNGEERAKGNILERFSAQQFPDLHSELNLSSLELGDSALYFCASSVSGGTNTGELFFGEGSRLTVL.